This TCR beta chain originates from a study of T cell repertoires in cytomegalovirus infection. Study information: Public signatures in TCR beta pointed to CMV infection and matching HLA type. Whole-study results and caveats: Carriage of CMV together with the relevant HLA was identifiable through cumulative public TCR beta family frequency. HLA-C-restricted TCR beta clonotypes specific for CMV led the ex vivo response.

TCRdb re-called the reads with MiXCR, one entry per CDR3 protein. This sample carries approximately 320,000 distinct CDR3 sequences, 9.5% of them seen once, and the ten largest clones take over 3.5%. This clonotype was seen repeatedly, ten times or more. Its antigen remains unknown. The source is a human donor in good health (CMV status not recorded). Some clones in this sample may be carry-over from other donors' samples. Sequences were obtained from PBMCs.

The CDR3 is CASSLGGALAQYF. The CDR3 nucleotides read TGTGCCAGCAGCTTGGGCGGAGCGCTTGCGCAGTACTTC. This rearrangement joins TRBV5-5 to TRBJ2-7; D is ambiguous. Per the germline V gene, CDR1 is SGHKS and CDR2 is YYEKEE (reference sequence). Trimming cost V 0 bases and J 9 bases, with 13 bases left between them. The CDR3 runs 13 residues. Together with reference TRBV5-5 and TRBJ2-7, the CDR3 gives the full variable domain: DAGVTQSPTHLIKTRGQQVTLRCSPISGHKSVSWYQQVLGQGPQFIFQYYEKEERGRGNFPDRFSARQFPNYSSELNVNALLLGDSALYLCASSLGGALAQYFGPGTRLTVT.